This T cell receptor (beta chain) was retrieved from a study of control samples from healthy donors and cancer patients. This CDR3 has 18 amino acids. Germline V gene data show CDR1 as SGHRS and CDR2 as YFSETQ. V shed 1 base and J 4 bases; nucleotides not matched to a gene: 6. This clone was seen just once. Only in-frame clones appear in the TCRdb table, and some are missing; sequencing was by immunoSEQ multiplex PCR. The sample shows about 140,000 clones, roughly 92% of them seen only once. The source of this sequence is a young man in good health. The genes are TRBV5-1 and TRBJ2-1, with 15 bases matching TRBD2. Sequenced sample: blood. In DNA, the CDR3 is TGCGCCAGCAGCTTGACCGGGACTAGCGGGGGGAAATACAATGAGCAGTTCTTC. Its protein product is CASSLTGTSGGKYNEQFF.